This T cell receptor (beta chain) was captured by sequencing in a study of cytomegalovirus exposure and HLA in healthy donors. Profiled with immunoSEQ multiplex PCR; TCRdb holds only in-frame clones, not every one. The sample yields over 150,000 clones, 80% to 85% seen once. It was the approximately 120-subject validation cohort, separate from the 666-subject first cohort, to which the donors belonged. Concerning this clone itself: Its specificity is not known.

Germline CDR1 and CDR2: ENHRY and SYGVKD. This CDR3 is 15 amino acids long. V lost 6 bases, J lost 3 bases, and 10 bases stayed unmatched. The study's findings and limits: In the approximately 120 validation repertoires, a later analysis found that first-cohort TCR clusters tended to co-occur.

The chain couples TRBV10-3 to TRBJ2-7; 8 bases align to TRBD1. The sequence came from a young woman in good health and CMV-seropositive. Sequencing input: PBMCs. CDR3 sequence reads: CAIRNRGIGNYEQYF. CDR3 nucleotides: TGTGCCATCAGAAACAGGGGGATAGGTAACTACGAGCAGTACTTC.